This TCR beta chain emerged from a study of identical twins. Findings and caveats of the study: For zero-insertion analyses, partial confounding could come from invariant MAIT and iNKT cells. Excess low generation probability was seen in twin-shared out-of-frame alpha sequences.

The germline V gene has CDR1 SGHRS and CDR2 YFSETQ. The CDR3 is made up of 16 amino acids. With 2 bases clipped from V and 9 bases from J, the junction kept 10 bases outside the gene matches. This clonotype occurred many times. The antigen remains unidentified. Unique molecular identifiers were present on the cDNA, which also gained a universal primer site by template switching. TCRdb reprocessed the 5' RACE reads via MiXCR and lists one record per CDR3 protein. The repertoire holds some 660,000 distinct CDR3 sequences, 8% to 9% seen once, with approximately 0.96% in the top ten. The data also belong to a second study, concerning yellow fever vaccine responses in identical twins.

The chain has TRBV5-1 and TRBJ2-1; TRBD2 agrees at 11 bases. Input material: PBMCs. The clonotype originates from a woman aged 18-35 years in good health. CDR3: CASSFSGSGRAVEQFF. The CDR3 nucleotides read TGCGCCAGCAGCTTTTCCGGTAGCGGGAGGGCCGTTGAGCAGTTCTTC.